One and the same sample provided the 21 T cell receptor beta chains below, sequenced in a study of blood T cell repertoires in COVID-19 (TCRdb year 2020). The protocol used for the library was the immunoSEQ multiplex PCR assay. Drawn from immuneACCESS, this table holds only the in-frame rearrangements with V and J called that TCRdb kept. Clones are partly lost; checked studies trace under half to an unresolved V gene and leave the rest unexplained. The sample yields roughly 230,000 clones; approximately 86% were counted once. The leading ten clones occupy 3% to 4% of the sample. Sequencing used peripheral blood. Receptors originate from an elderly woman with acute or convalescent COVID-19.

V gene TRBV6-2 or TRBV6-3 combines with J gene TRBJ2-7; TRBD2 is a possible D gene (6 bases). Trimming took off 2 bases at V and 2 bases at J, with 10 bases between the two ends. This CDR3 has 14 residues. Per germline, CDR1 MNHEY and CDR2 SVGEGT. The CDR3 is CASSYRDLAYEQYF. The DNA for the CDR3 is TGTGCCAGCAGTTACAGGGACTTAGCCTACGAGCAGTACTTC.

CDR3 DNA: TGTGCCAGCAGTTCCCCGACCGGGAAGGGCTATAATTCACCCCTCCACTTT. Protein: CASSSPTGKGYNSPLHF. This chain links TRBV27 with TRBJ1-6; no clear D. This CDR3 is 17 amino acids long. Trimming pared 4 bases from V and 3 bases from J, leaving 16 bases between. Germline CDR1 reads MNHEY; CDR2 reads SMNVEV (reference sequence).

The genes are TRBV6-2 or TRBV6-3 and TRBJ1-5, with D possibly TRBD1 on 6 matching bases. There are 14 residues in the CDR3. CDR1 MNHEY and CDR2 SVGEGT come from the germline V gene. V lost 6 bases to trimming and J lost 2 bases, with 11 bases between them. CDR3 DNA sequence: TGTGCCAGCAGCCCAGGGGCGGGCAATCAGCCCCAGCATTTT. It is translated as CASSPGAGNQPQHF.

CDR3 DNA sequence: TGTGCCACCAGCGGAAGCCCGGGTCGTAATGAAAAACTGTTTTTT. Its translation is CATSGSPGRNEKLFF. V usage is TRBV15 and J usage is TRBJ1-4, with D unresolved. Trimming shortened V by 5 bases and J by 4 bases, and 14 bases separated the two germline ends. CDR1 and CDR2 from the germline V gene are LNHNV and YYDKDF (reference sequence). The CDR3 totals 15 residues.

This rearrangement joins TRBV5-5 to TRBJ1-1, with 9 bases aligning to TRBD1. The germline gives CDR1 SGHKS, CDR2 YYEKEE (reference sequence). The CDR3 is 14 residues long. Losses at the gene ends were 4 bases for V and 5 bases for J; bases not matched to a gene: 6. The CDR3 reads CASSITGGRTEAFF. The CDR3 region has the DNA TGTGCCAGCAGCATCACAGGGGGCAGGACTGAAGCTTTCTTT.

The chain employs TRBV27 and TRBJ2-7; TRBD1 agrees at 11 bases. The CDR3 is 14 residues long. Germline V gene sequence: CDR1 MNHEY, CDR2 SMNVEV (reference sequence). V lost 8 bases to trimming and J lost 6 bases; unmatched junction nucleotides: 9. As DNA, the CDR3 is TGTGCCAGCGGACCCTGGACAGGGGGCACCGAGCAGTACTTC. Its protein is CASGPWTGGTEQYF.

The rearrangement links TRBV6-5 to TRBJ1-1, with D uncertain. Looked up from germline, CDR1 is MNHEY and CDR2 is SVGAGI. Trimming took off 6 bases at V and 7 bases at J, with 21 bases between the two ends. This CDR3 comprises 15 residues. CDR3 in amino acids: CASSYITVSGSEAFF. The CDR3 DNA follows: TGTGCCAGCAGCTATATTACGGTGTCGGGAAGTGAAGCTTTCTTT.

V gene TRBV7-9 combines with J gene TRBJ2-7; no firm D call. The CDR3 runs 12 residues. With 5 bases removed from V and 4 bases from J, the gap between germline ends came to 9 bases. Germline CDR1 SEHNR, CDR2 FQNEAQ (reference sequence). CDR3 sequence: CASSISTYEQYF. CDR3 DNA: TGTGCCAGCAGCATTTCTACGTACGAGCAGTACTTC.

V gene TRBV9 combines with J gene TRBJ2-3; the D gene is possibly TRBD2 (5 bases). CDR3 size: 14 residues. V shed 4 bases and J shed 4 bases, with 13 bases lying between them. Per germline, CDR1 SGDLS and CDR2 YYNGEE. The CDR3 nucleotides are TGTGCCAGCAGCCGGGGATTTTCCCCAGATACGCAGTATTTT. Translated, it gives CASSRGFSPDTQYF.

This rearrangement joins TRBV6-5 to TRBJ1-4; weak D call: TRBD1 (5 bases). Germline V gives CDR1 MNHEY, CDR2 SVGAGI. The CDR3 is 15 amino acids. V was shortened by 7 bases and J by 0 bases, with 12 bases between the two germline ends. DNA for the CDR3: TGTGCCAGCACCGGGGGAACTACAACTAATGAAAAACTGTTTTTT. It translates to CASTGGTTTNEKLFF.

This clone was recorded once. The J gene is TRBJ2-5, the V gene TRBV5-1; D is unresolved. Germline V gene sequence: CDR1 SGHRS, CDR2 YFSETQ. This CDR3 is 13 amino acids long. The V and J ends lost 4 bases and 5 bases respectively, with 12 bases between them. The chain's CDR3 is CASSVYDSETQYF. The CDR3 nucleotides are TGCGCCAGCAGCGTCTACGATTCGGAGACCCAGTACTTC.

The V and J genes are TRBV18 and TRBJ1-4, with D perhaps TRBD1 (5 bases). Trimming removed 0 bases at V and 5 bases at J, with 16 bases between. CDR1 and CDR2 (germline): KGHSH, LQKENI. The CDR3 has 17 amino acids. The CDR3 nucleotides are TGTGCCAGCTCACCACCCCCCGGGCAGGGCGAGAATGAAAAACTGTTTTTT. Translated, it gives CASSPPPGQGENEKLFF.

The gene calls are TRBV7-6 and TRBJ1-3, with 8 bases identical to TRBD1. The CDR3 has 16 residues. V shed 4 bases, J shed 4 bases, and the junction held 9 bases outside the gene matches. The germline V gene encodes CDR1 SGHVS and CDR2 FNYEAQ. CDR3 in DNA: TGTGCCAGCAGCTCATCCCCAGGGGGCCGAGGAAACACCATATATTTT. Protein: CASSSSPGGRGNTIYF.

As regards this clone: No DNA is shown, since the ends of the CDR3 on it are uncertain; the CDR3 is the one TCRdb lists. The genes are TRBV2 and TRBJ2-1; TRBD1, the table's D call, lacks a check against the DNA. The CDR3 is 14 residues long, counting both termini. Germline CDR1 SNHLY, CDR2 FYNNEI. This CDR3 is CASILGQGGNEQFF.

The rearrangement joins TRBV27 to TRBJ1-6; 9 positions match TRBD1. Germline trimming cut 3 bases from V and 8 bases from J; bases unmatched to any gene: 2. CDR3 length: 14 amino acids. Germline V gene lookup returns CDR1 MNHEY and CDR2 SMNVEV (reference sequence). The CDR3 DNA sequence: TGTGCCAGCAGTTTGGGACAGGGTTATTCACCCCTCCACTTT. Translating gives CASSLGQGYSPLHF.

J is TRBJ1-2 and V is TRBV6-1, with 8 bases that match TRBD1. CDR1 MNHNS and CDR2 SASEGT come from the germline V gene. V was clipped by 3 bases and J by 10 bases; unmatched bases: 1. The CDR3 contains 11 residues. DNA for the CDR3: TGTGCCAGCAGTGAGGGACAGGTCTACACCTTC. Translation: CASSEGQVYTF.

The chain carries TRBV5-4 and TRBJ1-3, with a tentative D call TRBD1 (5 bases). The germline gives CDR1 SGHNT, CDR2 YYREEE (reference sequence). This CDR3 region has 15 residues. V lost 4 bases and J lost 0, with 11 bases in between. CDR3 sequence: CASSLDSFSGNTIYF. Here the CDR3 DNA reads TGTGCCAGCAGCCTCGACAGTTTCTCTGGAAACACCATATATTTT.

This rearrangement joins TRBV13 to TRBJ1-1, with D possibly matching TRBD1 (6 bases). The CDR3 length is 17 residues. The germline V gene has CDR1 PRHDT and CDR2 FYEKMQ (reference sequence). V was clipped by 5 bases and J by 3 bases, with 22 bases between them. The CDR3 DNA reads TGTGCCAGCAGCCCAATCCCCTTACAGGGCTCGGACACTGAAGCTTTCTTT. It yields the protein CASSPIPLQGSDTEAFF. Full variable domain (outside the CDR3, taken from reference TRBV13 and TRBJ1-1): AAGVIQSPRHLIKEKRETATLKCYPIPRHDTVYWYQQGPGQDPQFLISFYEKMQSDKGSIPDRFSAQQFSDYHSELNMSSLELGDSALYFCASSPIPLQGSDTEAFFGQGTRLTVV.

This chain connects TRBV2 to TRBJ2-1; 13 bases are a match to TRBD2. With 6 bases clipped from V and 5 bases from J, the junction kept 4 bases outside the gene matches. The CDR3 runs to 15 residues. The germline gives CDR1 SNHLY, CDR2 FYNNEI. CDR3 DNA: TGTGCCAGCAGAGTCACTAGCGGGGGGGACAATGAGCAGTTCTTC. Translating it yields CASRVTSGGDNEQFF.

This clone was seen a single time. This sequence joins TRBV3-1 (or the pseudogene TRBV3-2) and TRBJ1-4; D remains unclear. From germline, CDR1 is LGHDT and CDR2 YNNKEL (reference sequence). Trimming removed 7 bases from V and 7 bases from J, with 16 bases in between. This CDR3 has 14 residues. CDR3 nucleotide sequence: TGTGCCAGCACCGAGGGAGCTGGCCGTGAAAAACTGTTTTTT. Protein sequence: CASTEGAGREKLFF.

The chain is built from TRBV25-1 and TRBJ2-5, with D tentatively TRBD1 (5 bases). Looked up from germline, CDR1 is MGHDK and CDR2 is SYGVNS. CDR3 length: 16 residues. V gave up 3 bases and J gave up 4 bases, with 18 bases separating them. The CDR3 DNA reads as TGTGCCAGCAGTGACACCTCCGGCAGGGCAGGAGAGACCCAGTACTTC. Translation gives CASSDTSGRAGETQYF.